A single T cell receptor beta chain is shown here with its context. The CDR3 is made up of 14 amino acids. Germline CDR1 reads LGHNA; CDR2 reads YSLEER. This sample is drawn from a study of shared clonotypes between healthy human individuals. Libraries were prepared by immunoSEQ multiplex PCR; TCRdb keeps only in-frame clonotypes and omits some of them. This table has about half a million clones, approximately 77% appearing once. Extraction of genomic DNA in unsorted samples used roughly 100 million PBMCs. The chain is built from TRBV4-3 and TRBJ2-5; D is possibly TRBD1 (5 bases). The J call may be mistaken, given a closer DNA end match to TRBJ2-7. Sequencing was done on a sample of PBMCs. The sequence was obtained from a woman aged 40-49 years in good health. Some clones in this sample may be carry-over from other donors' samples. In DNA form, the CDR3 reads TGCGCCAGCAGCCAAGGATTAGGGGCCTACGAGCAGTACTTC. Translation gives CASSQGLGAYEQYF.